Each of the 19 T cell receptor beta chains below was sequenced from the same sample in a study of cytomegalovirus exposure and HLA in healthy donors. Primers for the PCR totalled 60 Vbeta and 13 Jbeta. Repertoires were generated with immunoSEQ multiplex PCR, while TCRdb's copy carries only in-frame clones and drops some. Of fewer than 200,000 clones detected, 60% to 80% appear once; the ten largest clones hold around 2.5%. Sequencing was carried out using PBMCs. These receptors all come from a man aged 55 to 70 in good health and CMV-seronegative.

CDR3 DNA sequence: TGCAGCGTTGAAGGCAGATTCTATGGCTACACCTTC. As protein: CSVEGRFYGYTF. The J gene is TRBJ1-2, the V gene TRBV29-1; D unresolved. Looked up from germline, CDR1 is SQVTM and CDR2 is ANQGSEA. The CDR3 consists of 12 residues. V was pared by 1 base and J by 4 bases, with 7 bases between. The complete variable domain, with remaining parts taken from reference TRBV29-1 and TRBJ1-2, reads SAVISQKPSRDICQRGTSLTIQCQVDSQVTMMFWYRQQPGQSLTLIATANQGSEATYESGFVIDKFPISRPNLTFSTLTVSNMSPEDSSIYLCSVEGRFYGYTFGSGTRLTVV.

The chain joins TRBV9 to TRBJ2-7, with 10 bases identical to TRBD2. Per the germline V gene, CDR1 is SGDLS and CDR2 is YYNGEE. This CDR3 is 16 amino acids long. V was pared by 0 bases and J by 5 bases, with 8 bases of the junction left unmatched. The CDR3 here is CASSVDQRGGLDEQYF. For the CDR3, the DNA is TGTGCCAGCAGCGTAGATCAGCGGGGGGGCCTCGACGAGCAGTACTTC. The whole variable domain, filled in from reference TRBV9 and TRBJ2-7, reads DSGVTQTPKHLITATGQRVTLRCSPRSGDLSVYWYQQSLDQGLQFLIQYYNGEERAKGNILERFSAQQFPDLHSELNLSSLELGDSALYFCASSVDQRGGLDEQYFGPGTRLTVT.

This clone was recorded a few times. The chain joins TRBV6-5 to TRBJ2-1; D uncertain. Germline loops: CDR1 MNHEY, CDR2 SVGAGI. The V end was cut by 2 bases, the J end by 5 bases, with 13 bases between. The CDR3 sequence is 15 residues long. CDR3 in amino acids: CASSYQRPPDNEQFF. CDR3 sequence (DNA): TGTGCCAGCAGTTACCAGCGACCGCCTGACAATGAGCAGTTCTTC.

This chain links TRBV4-3 with TRBJ2-2; perhaps TRBD1 as D (6 bases). With 1 base removed from V and 2 bases from J, the gap between germline ends came to 8 bases. There are 15 residues in the CDR3. Germline V gives CDR1 LGHNA, CDR2 YSLEER. DNA for the CDR3: TGCGCCAGCAGCCAAGGAGGGGGAAACACCGGGGAGCTGTTTTTT. Amino acid sequence: CASSQGGGNTGELFF.

This rearrangement joins TRBV5-1 to TRBJ2-7, with 9 bases aligning to TRBD1. The CDR3 has 14 amino acids. Germline CDR1 and CDR2: SGHRS and YFSETQ. With V trimmed by 2 bases and J by 5 bases, 5 bases remained unmatched. CDR3 residues: CASSLTWTGDEQYF. In nucleotides, the CDR3 is TGCGCCAGCAGCTTAACCTGGACAGGGGACGAGCAGTACTTC.

The chain joins TRBV7-2 to TRBJ1-4, with 7 nucleotides matching TRBD1. Trimming took 4 bases from V and 8 from J; bases not matched to a gene: 7. Germline lookup yields CDR1 SGHTA and CDR2 FQGNSA. The CDR3 length is 14 residues. CDR3 sequence (DNA): TGTGCCAGCAGCTGGGACAGCGTCTCCGAAAAACTGTTTTTT. This gives the protein CASSWDSVSEKLFF.

The chain joins TRBV19 to TRBJ2-3; 9 nucleotides line up with TRBD2. This CDR3 spans 18 amino acids. V was clipped by 1 base and J by 4 bases; unmatched bases: 12. The germline gives CDR1 LNHDA, CDR2 SQIVND (reference sequence). The CDR3: CASSIAGPGTSPSDTQYF. The DNA for the CDR3 is TGTGCCAGTAGTATAGCGGGACCCGGGACTAGCCCCTCAGATACGCAGTATTTT.

Of note for this clone: This sample includes further DNA sequences coding for the same CDR3. This sequence joins TRBV5-4 and TRBJ2-3; D is perhaps TRBD2 (5 bases). The CDR3 is 13 residues long. Germline CDR1 SGHNT, CDR2 YYREEE (reference sequence). V lost 1 base, J lost 3 bases, and 6 bases lay in between. The DNA for the CDR3 is TGTGCCAGCAGCTTGACGGGAACAGATACGCAGTATTTT. Protein product: CASSLTGTDTQYF.

The V and J genes are TRBV19 and TRBJ1-5; no reliable D call. Deletions cut 6 bases from V and 2 bases from J, with 17 bases between. CDR1 LNHDA and CDR2 SQIVND come from the germline V gene (reference sequence). This CDR3 region has 16 residues. The DNA for the CDR3 is TGTGCCAGTAGGAGCTTAGACGTCGCGGGCAATCAGCCCCAGCATTTT. Translated, it gives CASRSLDVAGNQPQHF.

A word on this clone: This sample also contains other DNA sequences that code for the same CDR3. The chain combines TRBV27 with TRBJ2-5; TRBD2 might be the D (6 bases). Trimming took 5 bases from V and 5 from J, leaving 6 bases between them. Germline V gives CDR1 MNHEY, CDR2 SMNVEV (reference sequence). The CDR3 has 11 amino acids. The CDR3 nucleotides are TGTGCCAGCAGTCGGGGGGAGACCCAGTACTTC. Amino acid sequence: CASSRGETQYF.

The gene calls are TRBV19 and TRBJ1-2; maybe TRBD1 (5 bases). V dropped 5 bases and J dropped 3 bases, with 13 bases sitting between them. Germline CDR1 reads LNHDA; CDR2 reads SQIVND (reference sequence). This CDR3 contains 14 residues. CDR3 loop: CASSVRVADYGYTF. DNA for the CDR3: TGTGCCAGTAGTGTCAGGGTCGCGGACTATGGCTACACCTTC.

The chain combines TRBV10-3 with TRBJ2-7; 7 bases are shared with TRBD2. The germline gives CDR1 ENHRY, CDR2 SYGVKD. The CDR3 runs to 15 residues. The V gene end was trimmed by 8 bases and the J gene end by 0 bases; junction bases not matched to a gene: 10. CDR3 sequence (DNA): TGTGCCATCTGGGGGGGGTGGGATAGCTCCTACGAGCAGTACTTC. This translates into CAIWGGWDSSYEQYF.

This chain links TRBV5-4 with TRBJ2-3; 8 bases are shared with TRBD2. V dropped 5 bases and J dropped 0; count of bases not matched to a gene: 5. The CDR3 totals 15 residues. Germline-derived CDR1 and CDR2 are SGHNT and YYREEE (reference sequence). DNA for the CDR3: TGTGCCAGCAGTTCGACTAGCGCAAGCACAGATACGCAGTATTTT. Encoded protein: CASSSTSASTDTQYF.

The CDR3 sequence: CASSSQGINVLTF. CDR3 bases: TGCGCCAGCAGCTCCCAGGGCATCAACGTCCTGACTTTC. The chain joins TRBV5-1 to TRBJ2-6; weak D call: TRBD1 (5 bases). V lost 3 bases to trimming and J lost 9 bases, with 10 bases between them. Germline assignment: CDR1 SGHRS and CDR2 YFSETQ. CDR3 length: 13 amino acids.

The V gene is TRBV5-1, the J gene TRBJ2-7, with a tentative D call TRBD2 (5 bases). Germline loops: CDR1 SGHRS, CDR2 YFSETQ. The V and J ends lost 4 bases and 0 bases respectively, with 11 bases between them. There are 14 residues in the CDR3. The CDR3 bases are TGCGCCAGCAGCCGCGACGGGGACTCCTACGAGCAGTACTTC. Translated, it gives CASSRDGDSYEQYF.

The CDR3 DNA reads as TGTGCCAGCAGTTACGACAGGGGGGGAGAGACCCAGTACTTC. This gives the protein CASSYDRGGETQYF. This sequence joins TRBV6-6 and TRBJ2-5; 9 bases match TRBD1. Germline V lookup: CDR1 MNHNY, CDR2 SVGAGI (reference sequence). The ends lost 2 bases at V and 4 bases at J; junction bases unmatched: 2. The CDR3 extends over 14 amino acids.

This chain joins TRBV2 and TRBJ2-3; D possibly corresponds to TRBD1 (5 bases). The V gene lost 3 bases and the J gene lost 2 bases, with 12 bases spanning the gap. Per germline, CDR1 SNHLY and CDR2 FYNNEI. The length of the CDR3 is 15 residues. The CDR3 loop reads CASSEGRVLTDTQYF. CDR3 DNA sequence: TGTGCCAGCAGTGAGGGCAGGGTTCTCACAGATACGCAGTATTTT.

V is TRBV19 and J is TRBJ1-1, with 9 bases that match TRBD1. CDR1 is LNHDA, CDR2 SQIVND, per germline (reference sequence). The CDR3 is made up of 16 amino acids. Trimming removed 6 bases from V and 2 bases from J; junction bases left unmatched: 10. CDR3 protein: CASRPRRGQGNTEAFF. The CDR3 DNA is TGTGCCAGTAGGCCCCGGCGGGGACAGGGTAACACTGAAGCTTTCTTT.

The rearrangement joins TRBV9 to TRBJ2-5, with 7 nucleotides matching TRBD2. The length of the CDR3 is 19 residues. The J segment lost 1 base and the V segment lost 3 bases, leaving 18 bases of the junction unmatched. Germline CDR1 SGDLS, CDR2 YYNGEE. The CDR3 here is CASSEPLRGSGGGQETQYF. CDR3 coding DNA: TGTGCCAGCAGCGAGCCCCTTCGCGGGAGTGGGGGGGGCCAAGAGACCCAGTACTTC.